A single T cell receptor beta chain is shown here with its context. This clone was seen a few times. This receptor's antigen is unknown. No much larger clone exists at a distance of one base, and base qualities are not known. This record comes from a study of beta chain features in type 1 diabetes (dated by TCRdb to 2016 to 2019). Regarding the complete study: No differences in mean age, gender distribution, total cell number or subset yield were found between patients and healthy donors. Whereas all 28 donors provided naive and central memory subsets, regulatory and stem cell-like memory subsets were isolated from just 8 patients and roughly eight healthy donors. In the study, recently diagnosed type 1 diabetes patients and matched healthy donors were compared on the TCRB repertoires of their sorted circulating CD4+ T cell subsets. A total of under 140,000,000 sorted cells were examined across all samples, and the number of cells per subset was strongly correlated with RNA yield.

General study outcomes and caveats: Because cDNA was sequenced instead of genomic DNA, activated cells with high expression could be over-represented, although the groups did not differ in activation or CD3 levels. Shorter templates might have been favored by PCR, but patient and control samples were amplified and corrected together, so both groups would have been affected equally by any skew. In all four CD4+ subsets, TCRB CDR3 length was moderately but significantly shorter in type 1 diabetes patients. Patients with type 1 diabetes made fewer insertions and deleted more nucleotides at VDJ recombination sites, implying thymic rearrangement abnormalities. HLA sub-analyses involved small numbers of individuals, so any influence of HLA type on TCRB rearrangement remained unresolved. Naive, central memory and regulatory TCRB repertoires appeared to be more similar among patients than among healthy donors.

From each donor, a single peripheral blood sample of approximately 110 mL on average was drawn into heparinised tubes. Using a panel that included CD45RO, CCR7, CD25, CD127, CD95 and CD27, naive, central memory, regulatory and stem cell-like memory CD4+ T cells were sorted on a BD FACSAria II. All sorted populations exceeded 95% purity. PBMCs were isolated right away by Lymphoprep density gradient centrifugation and were stained directly, without culture. So that batch effects would be minimized, each experiment stained and sorted samples in pairs, pairing one healthy donor with one patient. Trimming accounts for 4 bases at V and 0 bases at J, while the number of junction bases matched to no gene is 6. Taken from the germline V gene, the CDR1 and CDR2 loops are SGHTS and YDEGEE. The CDR3 contains 15 residues, cysteine and phenylalanine counted. Only the CDR3 region is kept as DNA, spanning 45 bases read in frame from base 1.

The entire isolated RNA was reverse transcribed using the High Capacity cDNA Reverse Transcription Kit, and thus expressed TCRB transcripts were sequenced. Deep immunoSEQ sequencing was performed on naive, central memory and regulatory T cell samples, with an average of about 4 million total reads per sample. Sorted cells were lysed in RLT buffer and RNA was extracted with DNase-treated RNeasy Micro or Mini kits, depending on cell number. To prevent cross-contamination, each cell subset was processed individually, whereas patient and healthy donor samples were processed jointly. Using the immunoSEQ multiplex PCR, TCRB sequences were amplified from cDNA into 87-bp fragments spanning the CDR3 region. Sequencing of the amplicons was performed on the Illumina HiSeq platform. The authors processed their data as follows. Synthetic template baselines were used to correct PCR bias computationally, reads within Hamming distance 2 were collapsed together, and singletons that could not be merged were discarded. Reads were aligned against IMGT so that V, D and J genes, CDR3 length and insertions or deletions at six rearrangement sites could be assigned. Within each subset, clonotype counts were normalized to sorted cell number, after which true diversity and Gini coefficients were computed with the tcR R package. The overlap coefficient, calculated on TCRB nucleotide sequences, was used to quantify repertoire sharing. Out-of-frame TCRB sequences from naive cells were analyzed to stand in for the pre-selection repertoire. As stored in TCRdb, this immuneACCESS dataset retains in-frame rearrangements with V and J assigned. A fraction of the clones does not appear; measured against another copy, unresolved V genes explain less than half of the discrepancy, and the remainder lacks a known reason. V and J calls and clone size come straight from that table; D and trimming were deduced from the DNA. The sample table shows about 650,000 clones, and over 10% are seen once. The biggest ten clones account for more than 0.095% of the sample.

The sequenced sample was naive CD4+ T cells from blood. The meaning of the sample's cell subset or site label: true naive CD4+ T cells. The chain uses TRBV5-8 and TRBJ1-1; a stretch of 7 junction bases matches TRBD1. The clonotype originates from a man aged 25 to 45 with type 1 diabetes. This receptor has the CDR3 CASSGAGTVNTEAFF. The bases are TGTGCCAGCAGCGGCGCCGGGACAGTGAACACTGAAGCTTTCTTT.